Below, 10 T cell receptor beta chains from the same sample are listed, as sequenced in a study of graft-versus-host responses after intestinal transplantation. Their cognate antigens are unknown. Profiled with immunoSEQ multiplex PCR; TCRdb holds only in-frame clones, not every one. The profile shows approximately 85,000 clones, more than 85% of them singletons. Here the sequenced sample was unstimulated CD8+ T cells sorted from spleen or lymph node cells, taken before transplant. These receptors all stem from a human donor who was the organ donor for an intestinal transplant.

The chain couples TRBV5-6 to TRBJ2-4, with a possible D match to TRBD2 (5 bases). Germline V gene sequence: CDR1 SGHDT, CDR2 YYEEEE. Trimming left V 0 bases short and J 2 bases short, with 9 bases between. The CDR3 is made up of 15 amino acids. CDR3 bases: TGTGCCAGCAGCTTGGGGTCGGGGACCAAAAACATTCAGTACTTC. It yields the protein CASSLGSGTKNIQYF.

The V gene is TRBV6-5, the J gene TRBJ1-2; possible D gene TRBD1, 5 bases. The germline gives CDR1 MNHEY, CDR2 SVGAGI. V dropped 6 bases and J dropped 7 bases, with 18 bases sitting between them. This CDR3 has 14 residues. The CDR3 bases are TGTGCCAGCAGCCGCCCGCCTGGGGGGTCTGGCTACACCTTC. Its translation is CASSRPPGGSGYTF.

The chain combines TRBV15 with TRBJ2-1; the match to TRBD2 covers 7 bases. Trimming took 7 bases from V and 4 from J; bases not matched to a gene: 13. The CDR3 is made up of 16 amino acids. Germline CDR1 and CDR2: LNHNV and YYDKDF (reference sequence). CDR3 region: CATTEMEGREYNEQFF. DNA for the CDR3: TGTGCCACCACCGAAATGGAGGGGAGGGAGTACAATGAGCAGTTCTTC. Using reference TRBV15 and TRBJ2-1 for the parts outside the CDR3, the full variable domain is DAMVIQNPRYQVTQFGKPVTLSCSQTLNHNVMYWYQQKSSQAPKLLFHYYDKDFNNEADTPDNFQSRRPNTSFCFLDIRSPGLGDTAMYLCATTEMEGREYNEQFFGPGTRLTVL.

V gene TRBV29-1 combines with J gene TRBJ1-5, with a possible D match to TRBD1 (6 bases). The CDR3 loop spans 11 amino acids. The germline V and J ends were trimmed by 7 bases and 15 bases, with 19 bases remaining between them. Looked up from germline, CDR1 is SQVTM and CDR2 is ANQGSEA. The CDR3 region is CSAALGIRGHF. DNA for the CDR3: TGCAGCGCCGCCCTCGGAATCAGGGGGCATTTT. The full variable domain, its missing parts supplied by reference TRBV29-1 and TRBJ1-5, is SAVISQKPSRDICQRGTSLTIQCQVDSQVTMMFWYRQQPGQSLTLIATANQGSEATYESGFVIDKFPISRPNLTFSTLTVSNMSPEDSSIYLCSAALGIRGHFGDGTRLSIL.

There are a few counts of this clone. The chain employs TRBV19 and TRBJ1-2, with no clear D. This CDR3 is 11 amino acids long. V was cut by 6 bases and J by 6 bases, with 8 bases left in between. CDR1 and CDR2 (germline): LNHDA, SQIVND (reference sequence). The CDR3 DNA reads TGTGCCAGTAGCGTCGGGAATGGCTACACCTTC. Protein sequence: CASSVGNGYTF.

In this sample, this clone turned up once. This rearrangement joins TRBV15 to TRBJ2-6, with 8 bases that match TRBD1. J lost 4 bases, V lost 3 bases, and 5 bases had no gene match. The CDR3 has 16 amino acids. Per the germline V gene, CDR1 is LNHNV and CDR2 is YYDKDF (reference sequence). In DNA form, the CDR3 reads TGTGCCACCAGCAGTTTCAGGGGGCCCGGGGCCAACGTCCTGACTTTC. Protein: CATSSFRGPGANVLTF.

This clone appeared once. V gene TRBV6-5 combines with J gene TRBJ2-7; D not certain. Germline V lookup: CDR1 MNHEY, CDR2 SVGAGI. V lost 1 base to trimming and J lost 3 bases, with 10 bases between them. This CDR3 has 14 residues. CDR3 sequence (DNA): TGTGCCAGCAGTTACTTAGTCGGCGACTACGAGCAGTACTTC. Translated, it gives CASSYLVGDYEQYF.

This chain links TRBV11-3 with TRBJ2-7; D gene ambiguous. V was shortened by 3 bases and J by 1 base, with 7 bases between the two germline ends. CDR1 and CDR2 from the germline V gene are SGHNT and YENEEA. This CDR3 spans 13 amino acids. In nucleotides, the CDR3 is TGTGCCAGCAGCTTCGCGGCTTCCTACGAGCAGTACTTC. Protein sequence: CASSFAASYEQYF. Full variable domain (missing parts from reference TRBV11-3 and TRBJ2-7): EAGVVQSPRYKIIEKKQPVAFWCNPISGHNTLYWYLQNLGQGPELLIRYENEEAVDDSQLPKDRFSAERLKGVDSTLKIQPAELGDSAVYLCASSFAASYEQYFGPGTRLTVT.

This clone was counted once. The chain links TRBV9 to TRBJ2-7; tentative D call: TRBD2 (5 bases). Trimming removed 0 bases from V and 1 base from J, with 11 bases in between. The CDR3 totals 15 residues. Germline V gene sequence: CDR1 SGDLS, CDR2 YYNGEE. CDR3 DNA: TGTGCCAGCAGCGTAGGAGGGCTCCCTTCCTACGAGCAGTACTTC. This sequence encodes CASSVGGLPSYEQYF.

J is TRBJ1-3 and V is TRBV13; no definite D call. The ends were cut back, 5 bases at V and 3 bases at J, with 17 bases in the middle. The CDR3 sequence is 16 residues long. Per germline, CDR1 PRHDT and CDR2 FYEKMQ (reference sequence). CDR3 sequence (DNA): TGTGCCAGCAGCCGACTAGAGGGCTGGGGTGGAAACACCATATATTTT. This codes for CASSRLEGWGGNTIYF.